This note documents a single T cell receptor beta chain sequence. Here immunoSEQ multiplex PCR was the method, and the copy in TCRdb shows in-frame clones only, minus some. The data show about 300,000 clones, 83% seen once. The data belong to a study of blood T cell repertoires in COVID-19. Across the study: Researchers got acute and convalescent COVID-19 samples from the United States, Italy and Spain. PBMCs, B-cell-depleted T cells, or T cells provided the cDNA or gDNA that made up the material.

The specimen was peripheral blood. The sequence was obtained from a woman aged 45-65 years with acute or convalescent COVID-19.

Here the CDR3 reads CASSPRDSYEQYV. DNA for the CDR3: TGTGCCAGCAGCCCGAGGGACAGCTACGAGCAGTACGTC. The rearrangement links TRBV5-5 to TRBJ2-7; 7 bases are shared with TRBD1. CDR3 length: 13 amino acids. Germline assignment: CDR1 SGHKS and CDR2 YYEKEE (reference sequence). With 4 bases clipped from V and 3 bases from J, the junction kept 4 bases outside the gene matches.